The present TCR beta chain was sequenced within a study of regulatory T cells in long-lasting Graves disease. Overall study: Newly diagnosed Graves' patients had taken antithyroid drugs under 3 months. The study, taken as a whole, reports: Persistent Graves' patients showed less TCR diversity than newly diagnosed ones.

The table lists this clonotype with many counts. What it recognizes is unknown. Library construction for TCR beta used iRepertoire HTBI primers and Arm-PCR of CDR3 regions. TCRdb used MiXCR to reprocess the multiplex PCR reads, holding one entry per CDR3 protein. The table shows 530,000 or so distinct CDR3 sequences, with about 14% occurring only once. Time point denoted: newly diagnosed GD, antithyroid drugs for less than 3 months. Making the TCR library involved RNA that had been extracted from PBMCs. These sequences were also reported in another study, on T cells in Graves' hyperthyroidism and ophthalmopathy. From that paper: Blood samples included most of the expanded thyroid clonotypes exceeding 0.001.

The source material was peripheral blood mononuclear cells (PBMCs), sampled at new diagnosis, from a patient treated with antithyroid drugs. The receptor comes from a young man with Graves disease.

The CDR3 reads CASNPFKGLVYNEQFF. CDR3 coding DNA: TGTGCCAGCAACCCTTTCAAGGGACTAGTCTACAATGAGCAGTTCTTC. This chain uses TRBV7-9 with TRBJ2-1; 8 bases map to TRBD2. The CDR3 length is 16 residues. V lost 7 bases, J lost 3 bases, and 11 bases stayed unmatched. CDR1 SEHNR and CDR2 FQNEAQ come from the germline V gene (reference sequence).